These 26 T cell receptor beta chains share one sample of origin, sequenced in a study of CD8 T cells in Susac syndrome. When the RNA was reverse transcribed, random hexamers were used with an input of roughly 0.45 to 1 ug. TCRdb reanalysed the immunoSEQ multiplex PCR reads using MiXCR and keeps one entry per CDR3 protein. The data show over 100,000 distinct CDR3 sequences, with around nine tenths seen just once and 0.13% to 0.15% held by the top ten. The source material was CD4+ T cells from PBMCs. All receptors come from a human donor in good health.

The CDR3 sequence: CSVGGVPEAFF. The CDR3 DNA follows: TGCAGCGTTGGGGGGGTACCTGAAGCTTTCTTT. The chain employs TRBV29-1 and TRBJ1-1, with D possibly TRBD1 on 5 matching bases. The germline V and J ends were trimmed by 4 bases and 6 bases, with 9 bases remaining between them. CDR3 length: 11 amino acids. Germline CDR1 SQVTM, CDR2 ANQGSEA.

V and J are TRBV24-1 and TRBJ2-5; no clear D gene. The germline V and J ends were trimmed by 3 bases and 2 bases, with 6 bases remaining between them. CDR3 length: 13 residues. Per germline, CDR1 KGHDR and CDR2 SFDVKD. CDR3: CATSDGVQETQYF. The DNA of the CDR3 is TGTGCCACCAGTGATGGGGTACAAGAGACCCAGTACTTC.

The genes are TRBV9 and TRBJ1-6; D might be TRBD1 (5 bases). CDR1 is SGDLS, CDR2 YYNGEE, per germline. V gave up 0 bases and J gave up 7 bases, with 11 bases separating them. The CDR3 sequence is 15 residues long. The CDR3 protein is CASSVGDRPNSPLHF. The CDR3 DNA reads TGTGCCAGCAGCGTAGGGGACCGGCCAAATTCACCCCTCCACTTT.

The gene calls are TRBV5-1 and TRBJ1-5; TRBD1 might be the D (5 bases). Germline CDR1 SGHRS, CDR2 YFSETQ. CDR3 size: 13 residues. Trimming shortened V by 5 bases and J by 7 bases, and 13 bases separated the two germline ends. CDR3 residues: CASSFEGVQPQHF. CDR3 DNA: TGCGCCAGCAGTTTCGAAGGGGTACAGCCCCAGCATTTT.

V is TRBV3-1 and J is TRBJ2-7; TRBD2 is a possible D gene (5 bases). The CDR3 totals 13 residues. The V gene's germline CDR1 is LGHDT and CDR2 YNNKEL (reference sequence). The V gene lost 0 bases and the J gene lost 6 bases, with 9 bases spanning the gap. CDR3: CASSQDPGGEQYF. The CDR3 DNA follows: TGTGCCAGCAGCCAAGATCCCGGAGGCGAGCAGTACTTC.

The rearrangement links TRBV7-2 to TRBJ2-5, with D perhaps matching TRBD2 (5 bases). CDR1 and CDR2 (germline): SGHTA, FQGNSA. CDR3 length: 16 amino acids. The V and J ends lost 1 base and 5 bases respectively, with 17 bases between them. The CDR3 region is CASSLDGRSGSETQYF. CDR3 DNA sequence: TGTGCCAGCAGCTTAGATGGGCGCAGCGGATCGGAGACCCAGTACTTC.

This sequence joins TRBV7-2 and TRBJ1-2, with unresolved D. Trimming took off 4 bases at V and 8 bases at J, with 20 bases between the two ends. CDR3 length: 15 amino acids. The germline V gene encodes CDR1 SGHTA and CDR2 FQGNSA. The CDR3, as DNA: TGTGCCAGCAGCTACAGAACATCAGGTGAAAGGGGCTACACCTTC. It codes for CASSYRTSGERGYTF.

CDR3 region: CASSYSVNYGYTF. The CDR3 coding sequence is TGTGCCAGCAGTTACTCAGTTAACTATGGCTACACCTTC. The chain has TRBV6-6 and TRBJ1-2; no definite D call. Trimming left V 0 bases short and J 1 base short, with 3 bases between. The CDR3 has 13 amino acids. Germline CDR1 is MNHNY and CDR2 is SVGAGI (reference sequence).

This chain connects TRBV6-1 to TRBJ1-5; 7 positions match TRBD1. The CDR3 totals 14 residues. Germline V lookup: CDR1 MNHNS, CDR2 SASEGT. V lost 4 bases, J lost 5 bases, and 5 bases stayed unmatched. The CDR3 is CASSGDSSYQPQHF. CDR3 bases: TGTGCCAGCAGTGGGGACAGCAGTTATCAGCCCCAGCATTTT.

The rearrangement uses TRBV5-4 and TRBJ2-2, with D possibly being TRBD1 or TRBD2 (6 bases each). The CDR3 length is 15 residues. V shed 2 bases and J shed 6 bases, with 14 bases lying between them. Germline CDR1 and CDR2: SGHNT and YYREEE (reference sequence). CDR3 DNA sequence: TGTGCCAGCAGCTTAGAAAGGGGGGTGTCCGGGGAGCTGTTTTTT. It specifies CASSLERGVSGELFF.

V and J are TRBV20-1 and TRBJ2-3; D is ambiguous. Gene TRBJ1-5 matches the end of the DNA better, so the J call may be wrong. The V gene's germline CDR1 is DFQATT and CDR2 SNEGSKA (reference sequence). The length of the CDR3 is 16 residues. The CDR3 here is CSARDFGSAGTDTQHF. The CDR3 nucleotides are TGCAGTGCTAGAGATTTCGGGAGCGCGGGCACAGATACGCAGCATTTT.

The chain recombines TRBV20-1 with TRBJ2-5, with TRBD2 identical over 12 bases. Germline V CDR1 and CDR2: DFQATT, SNEGSKA (reference sequence). J was trimmed by 4 bases and V by 1 base; bases with no gene match: 7. The CDR3 runs 16 residues. The DNA for the CDR3 is TGCAGTGCTAGAGGACGCCGACTAGCGGGAGTAGAGACCCAGTACTTC. Translating it yields CSARGRRLAGVETQYF.

This clonotype came up once. CDR3 sequence: CASSKGQGVEYEQFF. The CDR3 DNA sequence: TGTGCCAGCAGTAAGGGACAGGGGGTCGAGTATGAGCAGTTCTTC. This rearrangement joins TRBV28 to TRBJ2-1, with 11 bases lining up with TRBD1. The V and J ends lost 5 bases and 8 bases, in that order; junction bases with no gene match: 8. There are 15 residues in the CDR3. Looked up from germline, CDR1 is MDHEN and CDR2 is SYDVKM.

The count of this clonotype is one. The V and J genes are TRBV20-1 and TRBJ2-7, with TRBD2 matching 8 bases. V shed 3 bases and J 0 bases; nucleotides not matched to a gene: 7. CDR1 and CDR2 (germline): DFQATT, SNEGSKA (reference sequence). This CDR3 contains 15 residues. The CDR3 spells CSASGSAGGSYEQYF. In DNA form, the CDR3 reads TGCAGTGCTAGCGGTTCGGCGGGGGGCTCCTACGAGCAGTACTTC.

The gene calls are TRBV15 and TRBJ1-5; D remains unclear. The CDR3 runs to 13 residues. Looked up from germline, CDR1 is LNHNV and CDR2 is YYDKDF (reference sequence). With 0 bases removed from V and 6 bases from J, the gap between germline ends came to 6 bases. This CDR3 is CATSRDLGQPQHF. Here the CDR3 DNA reads TGTGCCACCAGCAGAGATCTCGGTCAGCCCCAGCATTTT.

CDR3 in amino acids: CASSRETSGISYNEQFF. In DNA, the CDR3 is TGCGCCAGCAGCCGCGAAACTAGCGGGATTTCCTACAATGAGCAGTTCTTC. The rearrangement joins TRBV5-1 to TRBJ2-1; 10 bases fit TRBD2. The V gene end was trimmed by 4 bases and the J gene end by 1 base; junction bases not matched to a gene: 8. This CDR3 has 17 amino acids. Germline loops: CDR1 SGHRS, CDR2 YFSETQ.

The rearrangement joins TRBV19 to TRBJ2-4, with 7 bases lining up with TRBD1. This CDR3 comprises 17 residues. V lost 10 bases and J lost 2; bases outside the gene matches: 17. Germline V gives CDR1 LNHDA, CDR2 SQIVND (reference sequence). The CDR3 nucleotides are TGTGCCACCCGAGGGGGCAAATGGGAAGGGACCAAAAACATTCAGTACTTC. It is translated as CATRGGKWEGTKNIQYF.

V usage is TRBV15 and J usage is TRBJ2-2; 8 nucleotides agree with TRBD1. The germline V gene has CDR1 LNHNV and CDR2 YYDKDF (reference sequence). The V and J ends lost 2 bases and 4 bases, in that order; junction bases with no gene match: 3. The CDR3 is 15 residues long. This CDR3 reads CATSRRDRLTGELFF. CDR3 DNA sequence: TGTGCCACCAGCAGACGGGACAGGCTCACCGGGGAGCTGTTTTTT.

The J gene is TRBJ1-2, the V gene TRBV10-3; no definite D call. V was pared by 3 bases and J by 8 bases, with 10 bases between. The germline V gene encodes CDR1 ENHRY and CDR2 SYGVKD. This CDR3 is 12 amino acids long. CDR3 region: CAISEGLDGYTF. DNA for the CDR3: TGTGCCATCAGTGAAGGCTTAGACGGCTACACCTTC.

The chain joins TRBV15 to TRBJ1-2; a possible D gene is TRBD1 (6 bases). Deletions cut 5 bases from V and 1 base from J, with 14 bases between. The CDR3 is 15 amino acids. The germline CDR1 and CDR2 sequences are LNHNV and YYDKDF (reference sequence). In nucleotides, the CDR3 is TGTGCCACCAGCCCGATCAGGGGAGGTAACTATGGCTACACCTTC. Protein product: CATSPIRGGNYGYTF.

The V gene is TRBV6-5, the J gene TRBJ1-2, with D hard to call. Between the trimmed V and J ends, which lost 5 bases and 8 bases, there was a span of 15 bases. This CDR3 comprises 13 residues. CDR1 and CDR2 (germline): MNHEY, SVGAGI. CDR3 bases: TGTGCCAGCAGTAAGAAAGGAGTACGAGGCTACACCTTC. It codes for CASSKKGVRGYTF.

The rearrangement joins TRBV30 to TRBJ1-1; 7 positions match TRBD1. The V gene's germline CDR1 is GTSNPN and CDR2 SVGIG (reference sequence). The CDR3 consists of 16 residues. The junction had 11 bases not matched to a gene; V was cut back by 4 bases and J by 0 bases. CDR3 DNA: TGTGCCTGGATAAGGGGGCGACTACCCGTGAACACTGAAGCTTTCTTT. Amino acids: CAWIRGRLPVNTEAFF.

The chain is built from TRBV25-1 and TRBJ2-4, with TRBD1 matching over 7 bases. The CDR3 extends over 15 amino acids. The V gene's germline CDR1 is MGHDK and CDR2 SYGVNS. The V segment lost 2 bases and the J segment 5 bases; nucleotides outside the gene matches: 6. The CDR3 region is CASSEEGQVQNIQYF. DNA of the CDR3: TGTGCCAGCAGTGAAGAAGGACAGGTCCAAAACATTCAGTACTTC.

The gene calls are TRBV5-6 and TRBJ2-7; the D is unclear. The V and J ends lost 4 bases and 2 bases respectively, with 10 bases between them. The CDR3 totals 13 residues. Germline loops: CDR1 SGHDT, CDR2 YYEEEE. This CDR3 is CASSAQIAYEQYF. The CDR3 DNA sequence: TGTGCCAGCAGCGCACAAATTGCCTACGAGCAGTACTTC.

The chain joins TRBV10-3 to TRBJ2-5; a possible D gene is TRBD1 (6 bases). The CDR3 has 16 amino acids. V was clipped by 0 bases and J by 5 bases, with 16 bases between them. Germline CDR1 and CDR2: ENHRY and SYGVKD. The CDR3 is CAISESTGDRQETQYF. The CDR3 bases are TGTGCCATCAGTGAGTCGACGGGTGACAGGCAGGAGACCCAGTACTTC.

The chain couples TRBV7-9 to TRBJ1-2; the D is unclear. Germline assignment: CDR1 SEHNR and CDR2 FQNEAQ (reference sequence). The CDR3 runs to 13 residues. V lost 5 bases to trimming and J lost 8 bases, with 15 bases between them. The CDR3 region has the DNA TGTGCCAGCAGCGCAGTGAACCCTTCAGGCTACACCTTC. It specifies CASSAVNPSGYTF.